The 18 T cell receptor beta chains below were found in one sample sequenced in a study of shared clonotypes between healthy human individuals. Assay: immunoSEQ multiplex PCR; the TCRdb copy retains only in-frame clones and omits some. The sample has about 2 million clones, 85% to 95% seen once. The sequencing input was naive CD4+ T cells sorted from blood. Subset noted: CD45RA+ positively selected. These receptors came from a man between 18 and 29 years old in good health.

The chain carries TRBV30 and TRBJ2-5; D is unclear. The CDR3 runs 14 residues. Per the germline V gene, CDR1 is GTSNPN and CDR2 is SVGIG (reference sequence). Trimming left V 3 bases short and J 1 base short, with 12 bases between. The CDR3 is CAWSTRSRQETQYF. The CDR3 DNA reads TGTGCCTGGAGCACCAGGAGCCGCCAAGAGACCCAGTACTTC.

The V call is TRBV7-2, the J call TRBJ2-7; TRBD1 might be the D (5 bases). The CDR3 runs to 15 residues. V was pared by 3 bases and J by 0 bases, with 12 bases between. The germline V gene encodes CDR1 SGHTA and CDR2 FQGNSA. CDR3: CASSFSRQSSYEQYF. CDR3 sequence (DNA): TGTGCCAGCAGCTTTAGCAGACAGAGCTCCTACGAGCAGTACTTC.

In regard to this clone: This same CDR3 is encoded by further DNA sequences in the sample. This chain connects TRBV2 to TRBJ2-5; TRBD1 or TRBD2 may be the D gene (5 bases each). Germline V gene sequence: CDR1 SNHLY, CDR2 FYNNEI. The CDR3 extends over 13 amino acids. Trimming stripped 3 bases from V and 2 bases from J, with 7 bases between. CDR3 residues: CASSDWGQETQYF. In DNA, the CDR3 is TGTGCCAGCAGTGACTGGGGGCAAGAGACCCAGTACTTC.

This chain joins TRBV11-2 and TRBJ2-7; possibly TRBD1 or TRBD2 for D (5 bases each). V was trimmed by 6 bases and J by 5 bases, leaving 14 bases between them. CDR1 is SGHAT and CDR2 is FQNNGV in the germline V gene. The CDR3 has 13 amino acids. Here the CDR3 DNA reads TGTGCCAGCAGACCACTGGGGGACCACGAGCAGTACTTC. It yields the protein CASRPLGDHEQYF. The entire variable domain, with the rest obtained from reference TRBV11-2 and TRBJ2-7, is as follows: EAGVAQSPRYKIIEKRQSVAFWCNPISGHATLYWYQQILGQGPKLLIQFQNNGVVDDSQLPKDRFSAERLKGVDSTLKIQPAKLEDSAVYLCASRPLGDHEQYFGPGTRLTVT.

The chain couples TRBV9 to TRBJ2-6, with a weak D call TRBD2 (6 bases). Looked up from germline, CDR1 is SGDLS and CDR2 is YYNGEE. Between the trimmed V and J ends, which lost 0 bases and 3 bases, there was a span of 13 bases. The CDR3 runs 17 residues. The CDR3, as DNA: TGTGCCAGCAGCGTAGACGCGGCGGGAAGTGGGGCCAACGTCCTGACTTTC. It translates to CASSVDAAGSGANVLTF.

The V gene is TRBV4-3, the J gene TRBJ2-7; the D gene is possibly TRBD1 (6 bases). The CDR3 has 15 residues. Per the germline V gene, CDR1 is LGHNA and CDR2 is YSLEER. The V gene lost 2 bases and the J gene lost 4 bases, with 15 bases spanning the gap. CDR3 DNA: TGCGCCAGCAGCCAACAGATACAGGGTCTATACGAGCAGTACTTC. Translation gives CASSQQIQGLYEQYF.

J is TRBJ2-1 and V is TRBV12-5, with TRBD2 as a possible D gene (6 bases). Trimming pared 4 bases from V and 2 bases from J, leaving 15 bases between. Germline V gene lookup returns CDR1 LGHNT and CDR2 FRNRAP. The CDR3 loop spans 16 amino acids. DNA of the CDR3: TGTGCTAGTGGTTCTTCAACTAGCAACCCCTACAATGAGCAGTTCTTC. Translating it yields CASGSSTSNPYNEQFF.

The V call is TRBV30, the J call TRBJ2-3; 7 bases match TRBD2. This CDR3 has 12 amino acids. Per the germline V gene, CDR1 is GTSNPN and CDR2 is SVGIG (reference sequence). Losses at the gene ends were 2 bases for V and 15 bases for J; bases not matched to a gene: 11. As DNA, the CDR3 is TGTGCCTGGAGTTCCCTAGCGGCCTTTAATTATTTT. Translated: CAWSSLAAFNYF.

The chain carries TRBV2 and TRBJ1-6, with no clear D. Germline V gene sequence: CDR1 SNHLY, CDR2 FYNNEI. The CDR3 spans 13 residues. Trimming removed 7 bases from V and 5 bases from J, with 9 bases in between. CDR3 in amino acids: CASKTVNNSPLHF. The CDR3 DNA follows: TGTGCCAGCAAAACAGTTAATAATTCACCCCTCCACTTT.

V gene TRBV15 combines with J gene TRBJ2-1; TRBD1 is a possible D gene (6 bases). Deletions cut 4 bases from V and 0 bases from J, with 10 bases between. CDR3 length: 15 amino acids. CDR1 and CDR2 from the germline V gene are LNHNV and YYDKDF (reference sequence). The CDR3 region is CATSIHRASYNEQFF. In DNA, the CDR3 is TGTGCCACCAGCATCCACAGGGCCTCCTACAATGAGCAGTTCTTC.

The rearrangement links TRBV6-5 to TRBJ2-7; D remains ambiguous. The CDR3 covers 14 residues. Germline CDR1 and CDR2: MNHEY and SVGAGI. V gave up 4 bases and J gave up 3 bases, with 13 bases separating them. CDR3 sequence reads: CASSSSHTGYEQYF. DNA for the CDR3: TGTGCCAGCAGTTCAAGTCACACCGGCTACGAGCAGTACTTC.

The J gene is TRBJ1-2, the V gene TRBV5-1; no reliable D call. The CDR3 consists of 16 residues. Trimming took off 4 bases at V and 0 bases at J, with 16 bases between the two ends. Germline V gene sequence: CDR1 SGHRS, CDR2 YFSETQ. The CDR3 spells CASSNRTTVSNYGYTF. CDR3 sequence (DNA): TGCGCCAGCAGCAATAGAACAACCGTCTCTAACTATGGCTACACCTTC.

The J gene is TRBJ1-5, the V gene TRBV6-1; 9 positions agree with TRBD1. CDR1 is MNHNS, CDR2 SASEGT, per germline. CDR3 length: 14 residues. V was pared by 5 bases and J by 4 bases, with 3 bases of the junction left unmatched. CDR3 DNA sequence: TGTGCCAGCAGTCGAGGGACAGGGAATCAGCCCCAGCATTTT. It is translated as CASSRGTGNQPQHF.

The genes are TRBV28 and TRBJ1-5; the D is unclear. Germline V gene data show CDR1 as MDHEN and CDR2 as SYDVKM. Trimming left V 3 bases short and J 0 bases short, with 12 bases between. This CDR3 spans 16 amino acids. The DNA of the CDR3 is TGTGCCAGCAGTTTCTCCGCAACTTATAGCAATCAGCCCCAGCATTTT. The encoded protein is CASSFSATYSNQPQHF.

The chain uses TRBV7-2 and TRBJ1-6; 8 nucleotides agree with TRBD1. This CDR3 spans 13 amino acids. J lost 10 bases, V lost 4 bases, and 3 bases had no gene match. CDR1 is SGHTA and CDR2 is FQGNSA in the germline V gene. This chain's CDR3 is CASSSRGRSPLHF. The CDR3 region has the DNA TGTGCCAGCAGCTCCAGGGGGCGATCACCCCTCCACTTT.

Comment on this clone: The sample has other DNA sequences that encode this CDR3 too. V and J are TRBV5-4 and TRBJ1-4; maybe TRBD1 (6 bases). The CDR3 consists of 14 residues. CDR1 and CDR2 from the germline V gene are SGHNT and YYREEE (reference sequence). V was shortened by 1 base and J by 3 bases, with 7 bases between the two germline ends. CDR3 region: CASSLRGANEKLFF. For the CDR3, the DNA is TGTGCCAGCAGCTTGAGGGGGGCTAATGAAAAACTGTTTTTT. The whole variable domain, remainder taken from reference TRBV5-4 and TRBJ1-4, is ETGVTQSPTHLIKTRGQQVTLRCSSQSGHNTVSWYQQALGQGPQFIFQYYREEENGRGNFPPRFSGLQFPNYSSELNVNALELDDSALYLCASSLRGANEKLFFGSGTQLSVL.

The J gene is TRBJ2-5, the V gene TRBV15; D is unclear. The V end was cut by 5 bases, the J end by 6 bases, with 10 bases between. The CDR3 spans 12 residues. Germline assignment: CDR1 LNHNV and CDR2 YYDKDF (reference sequence). The CDR3 coding sequence is TGTGCCACCAGCGCAGAATATAAGACCCAGTACTTC. Its protein product is CATSAEYKTQYF.

The V and J genes are TRBV2 and TRBJ2-3; weak D call: TRBD1 (6 bases). The CDR3 runs to 15 residues. V lost 6 bases to trimming and J lost 2 bases, with 15 bases between them. Germline-derived CDR1 and CDR2 are SNHLY and FYNNEI. The CDR3 DNA is TGTGCCAGCAGCCAGGGGACCGGAAACACAGATACGCAGTATTTT. Protein: CASSQGTGNTDTQYF. The whole variable domain, filled in from reference TRBV2 and TRBJ2-3, reads EPEVTQTPSHQVTQMGQEVILRCVPISNHLYFYWYRQILGQKVEFLVSFYNNEISEKSEIFDDQFSVERPDGSNFTLKIRSTKLEDSAMYFCASSQGTGNTDTQYFGPGTRLTVL.